The clone carrying this TCR beta chain was detected a few times. TCRdb recomputed calls from the reads with MiXCR, one row per CDR3 protein. The data contain approximately 630,000 distinct CDR3 sequences, approximately 24% of them seen just once; the ten biggest clones take up roughly 8%. This record belongs to a study of T cell repertoires in cytomegalovirus infection. V lost 6 bases, J lost 4 bases, and 7 bases lay in between. CDR1 and CDR2 (germline): MNHNS, SASEGT. The CDR3 is 12 residues long. The chain has TRBV6-1 and TRBJ2-1; no clear D gene. Sequenced sample: CD8+ T cells from PBMCs. The clonotype comes from a human donor in good health (CMV status not recorded). Some clones in this sample may be carry-over from other donors' samples. The CDR3 nucleotides are TGTGCCAGCAGACAGATATACAATGAGCAGTTCTTC. It translates to CASRQIYNEQFF.